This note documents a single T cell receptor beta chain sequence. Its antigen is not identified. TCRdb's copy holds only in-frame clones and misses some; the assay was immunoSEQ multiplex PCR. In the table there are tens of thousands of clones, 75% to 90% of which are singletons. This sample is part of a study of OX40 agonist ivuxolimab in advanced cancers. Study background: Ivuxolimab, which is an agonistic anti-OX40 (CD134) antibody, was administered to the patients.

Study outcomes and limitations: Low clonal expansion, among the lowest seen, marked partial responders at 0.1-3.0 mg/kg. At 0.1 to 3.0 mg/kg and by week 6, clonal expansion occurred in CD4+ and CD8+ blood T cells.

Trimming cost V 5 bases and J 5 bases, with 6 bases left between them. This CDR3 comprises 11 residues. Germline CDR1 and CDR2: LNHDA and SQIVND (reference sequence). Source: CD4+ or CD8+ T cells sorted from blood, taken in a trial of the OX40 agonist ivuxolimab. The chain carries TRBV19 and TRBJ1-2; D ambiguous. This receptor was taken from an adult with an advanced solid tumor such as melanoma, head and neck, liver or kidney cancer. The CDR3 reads CASSYRYGYTF. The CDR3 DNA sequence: TGTGCCAGTAGTTACCGGTATGGCTACACCTTC.